The 32 T cell receptor beta chains below were found in one sample sequenced in a study of identical twins. TCRdb reanalysed the 5' RACE reads using MiXCR and keeps one entry per CDR3 protein. The sample carries approximately 1.8 million distinct CDR3 sequences, about 32% recorded once. Sample: cord blood. The receptor set was obtained from a newborn girl in good health.

The chain links TRBV7-2 to TRBJ2-7; 7 positions agree with TRBD2. The CDR3 is made up of 16 amino acids. V lost 1 base, J lost 1 base, and 7 bases stayed unmatched. Germline loops: CDR1 SGHTA, CDR2 FQGNSA. The CDR3 DNA follows: TGTGCCAGCAGCTTAGGTGGGAGGGGAGGGTCCTACGAGCAGTACTTC. Translated: CASSLGGRGGSYEQYF.

Comment on this clonotype: One end of the junction fails to match germline, which may point to a read error. V gene TRBV15 combines with J gene TRBJ2-1, with D possibly matching TRBD2 (6 bases). The germline V gene encodes CDR1 LNHNV and CDR2 YYDKDF (reference sequence). CDR3 length: 13 amino acids. CDR3 sequence (DNA): TGTGCCACCACCTGGGGGACTTTCAATGGGCAGTTCTTC. Its protein product is CATTWGTFNGQFF. Combining the CDR3 with reference TRBV15 and TRBJ2-1 gives the whole variable domain DAMVIQNPRYQVTQFGKPVTLSCSQTLNHNVMYWYQQKSSQAPKLLFHYYDKDFNNEADTPDNFQSRRPNTSFCFLDIRSPGLGDTAMYLCATTWGTFNGQFFGPGTRLTVL.

Ten or more counts support this clonotype. The chain has TRBV24-1 and TRBJ1-2; D is unresolved. The CDR3 extends over 14 amino acids. Germline V gene data show CDR1 as KGHDR and CDR2 as SFDVKD. The germline V and J ends were trimmed by 2 bases and 0 bases, with 6 bases remaining between them. The CDR3 DNA follows: TGTGCCACCAGTGATTCACGGACTAACTATGGCTACACCTTC. Translated, it gives CATSDSRTNYGYTF.

This clonotype was found a few times. CDR3 region: CASRGGKAETQYF. CDR3 DNA sequence: TGTGCCAGCAGGGGCGGGAAGGCGGAGACCCAGTACTTC. This chain connects TRBV7-9 to TRBJ2-5, with D possibly being TRBD2 (6 bases). The V end was cut by 6 bases, the J end by 5 bases, with 13 bases between. This CDR3 is 13 amino acids long. CDR1 and CDR2 from the germline V gene are SEHNR and FQNEAQ (reference sequence).

This clonotype was seen only a few times. The gene calls are TRBV4-1 and TRBJ1-2, with D perhaps matching TRBD1 (6 bases). This CDR3 has 16 residues. Looked up from germline, CDR1 is MGHRA and CDR2 is YSYEKL. Trimming took 4 bases from V and 2 from J, leaving 17 bases between them. The DNA for the CDR3 is TGCGCCAGCAGCCTCAAAGTTCGGGGGCCCAACTATGGCTACACCTTC. This gives the protein CASSLKVRGPNYGYTF.

V gene TRBV4-2 combines with J gene TRBJ1-2; possible D gene TRBD1, 5 bases. The ends were cut back, 0 bases at V and 8 bases at J, with 16 bases in the middle. CDR3 length equals 15 residues. Germline V lookup: CDR1 LGHNA, CDR2 YNFKEQ. The CDR3 sequence is CASSQDPFSGKGYTF. CDR3 bases: TGTGCCAGCAGCCAAGATCCCTTTTCAGGGAAAGGCTACACCTTC.

There are a few counts of this clonotype. The J gene is TRBJ1-2, the V gene TRBV5-1, with 7 bases aligning to TRBD1. Germline loops: CDR1 SGHRS, CDR2 YFSETQ. V trimming: 0 bases; J trimming: 9 bases; junction bases outside the gene matches: 8. The CDR3 length is 14 residues. CDR3 nucleotides: TGCGCCAGCAGCTTGGAGGGAACAGGGGAACGCTACACCTTC. It translates to CASSLEGTGERYTF.

This clonotype was detected only a few times. The V gene is TRBV6-5, the J gene TRBJ1-1; 8 nucleotides agree with TRBD1. The CDR3 is 15 amino acids. Per the germline V gene, CDR1 is MNHEY and CDR2 is SVGAGI. V dropped 7 bases and J dropped 4; count of bases not matched to a gene: 11. CDR3 DNA sequence: TGTGCCAGCACCCCAGGGGGCTTTAAAAGCACTGAAGCTTTCTTT. Translating it yields CASTPGGFKSTEAFF.

The chain recombines TRBV27 with TRBJ2-1, with a tentative D call TRBD2 (5 bases). CDR1 and CDR2 from the germline V gene are MNHEY and SMNVEV (reference sequence). Deletions cut 0 bases from V and 2 bases from J, with 11 bases between. This CDR3 comprises 16 residues. In DNA, the CDR3 is TGTGCCAGCAGTTTATCGCTGAGCGGCACCTACAATGAGCAGTTCTTC. Protein sequence: CASSLSLSGTYNEQFF.

Remarks on this clonotype: The missing conserved phenylalanine or tryptophan at the end of this CDR3 makes a read error likely. The chain links TRBV5-1 to TRBJ1-4; 7 bases map to TRBD1. Trimming at V came to 2 bases and at J to 7 bases, leaving 5 bases not matched to a gene. The CDR3 loop spans 14 amino acids. CDR1 and CDR2 from the germline V gene are SGHRS and YFSETQ. Here the CDR3 DNA reads TGCGCCAGCAGCTTCGCAGGGGGAAGTGAAAAACTGTTTTCT. Residues: CASSFAGGSEKLFS.

The gene calls are TRBV29-1 and TRBJ2-7; D possibly matches TRBD1 or TRBD2 (5 bases each). The length of the CDR3 is 15 residues. The V end was cut by 0 bases, the J end by 0 bases, with 12 bases between. Per germline, CDR1 SQVTM and CDR2 ANQGSEA. For the CDR3, the DNA is TGCAGCGTTGAAGAAGGAGGACAAAACTCCTACGAGCAGTACTTC. It encodes CSVEEGGQNSYEQYF.

The chain employs TRBV27 and TRBJ2-1; a weak D match, TRBD2 (7 bases). Germline V gives CDR1 MNHEY, CDR2 SMNVEV (reference sequence). The CDR3 runs to 24 residues. Between the trimmed V and J ends, which lost 0 bases and 2 bases, there was a span of 35 bases. The CDR3 reads CASSLSAHVMGGRLREGPYNEQFF. DNA for the CDR3: TGTGCCAGCAGTTTATCGGCCCATGTCATGGGGGGGCGATTGAGGGAGGGCCCCTACAATGAGCAGTTCTTC.

Only a few counts were recorded for this clonotype. The chain joins TRBV4-1 to TRBJ2-7; D gene uncertain. Per the germline V gene, CDR1 is MGHRA and CDR2 is YSYEKL. The CDR3 has 13 residues. V lost 3 bases and J lost 6, with 12 bases in between. CDR3 DNA: TGCGCCAGCAGCCAGATTGTCGGGCTCGAGCAGTACTTC. This gives the protein CASSQIVGLEQYF.

In its sample, this clonotype was seen a few times. The rearrangement joins TRBV4-1 to TRBJ1-2; D is ambiguous. V was shortened by 0 bases and J by 3 bases, with 14 bases between the two germline ends. Germline lookup yields CDR1 MGHRA and CDR2 YSYEKL. The CDR3 consists of 16 residues. CDR3 protein: CASSQDLREGDYGYTF. The CDR3 DNA sequence: TGCGCCAGCAGCCAAGATTTGAGGGAAGGCGACTATGGCTACACCTTC.

The chain uses TRBV25-1 and TRBJ2-2; 10 bases are shared with TRBD2. This CDR3 is built from 16 residues. In germline, CDR1 is MGHDK, CDR2 SYGVNS. The junction had 4 bases not matched to a gene; V was cut back by 6 bases and J by 0 bases. In DNA, the CDR3 is TGTGCCAGCAGGGCGGGACTAGCGCCGAACACCGGGGAGCTGTTTTTT. Its protein product is CASRAGLAPNTGELFF.

This sequence joins TRBV6-5 and TRBJ2-5, with D perhaps being TRBD1 or TRBD2 (5 bases each). There are 15 residues in the CDR3. Trimming removed 2 bases from V and 4 bases from J, with 14 bases in between. The germline V gene encodes CDR1 MNHEY and CDR2 SVGAGI. The CDR3 reads CASSYVQGVRETQYF. CDR3 DNA sequence: TGTGCCAGCAGTTACGTTCAGGGAGTCCGAGAGACCCAGTACTTC.

This clonotype was detected many times. The rearrangement links TRBV20-1 to TRBJ1-5; tentatively, D is TRBD1 (5 bases). V was pared by 0 bases and J by 7 bases, with 10 bases between. The CDR3 sequence is 13 residues long. Germline CDR1 reads DFQATT; CDR2 reads SNEGSKA (reference sequence). Written as DNA, the CDR3 is TGCAGTGCTAGAGACAGGGTAGGACAGCCCCAGCATTTT. Protein product: CSARDRVGQPQHF.

This clonotype was seen more than once but under ten times. The J gene is TRBJ2-5, the V gene TRBV12-3 or TRBV12-4; 7 bases are a match to TRBD2. The CDR3 covers 13 residues. Losses at the gene ends were 2 bases for V and 5 bases for J; bases not matched to a gene: 2. The CDR3 DNA reads as TGTGCCAGCAGTTTAAACGGGGGGGAGACCCAGTACTTC. Translating gives CASSLNGGETQYF.

The V and J genes are TRBV20-1 and TRBJ2-1; 13 nucleotides line up with TRBD2. Germline assignment: CDR1 DFQATT and CDR2 SNEGSKA (reference sequence). V lost 2 bases to trimming and J lost 7 bases; unmatched junction nucleotides: 11. The CDR3 is 17 residues long. The CDR3 loop is CSARPLSRLAGGNEQFF. For the CDR3, the DNA is TGCAGTGCTAGACCCCTGTCCCGACTAGCGGGAGGAAATGAGCAGTTCTTC.

The chain is built from TRBV16 and TRBJ1-4, with 8 bases matching TRBD1. Trimming removed 4 bases from V and 10 bases from J; junction bases left unmatched: 11. The germline V gene encodes CDR1 KGHSY and CDR2 FQNENV. CDR3 length: 15 residues. The CDR3 loop reads CASSLRQGLVRKLFF. The CDR3 bases are TGTGCCAGCAGCCTCAGACAGGGGCTCGTCAGAAAACTGTTTTTT.

This clonotype was seen a few times. V usage is TRBV5-1 and J usage is TRBJ2-1; D is perhaps TRBD2 (6 bases). The CDR3 sequence is 15 residues long. CDR1 is SGHRS and CDR2 is YFSETQ in the germline V gene. Deletions cut 4 bases from V and 13 bases from J, with 24 bases between. CDR3 region: CASSVEGDFSTPQFF. In DNA, the CDR3 is TGCGCCAGCAGCGTGGAAGGGGACTTCTCAACCCCCCAGTTCTTC.

V is TRBV19 and J is TRBJ2-1; 7 bases align to TRBD1. Germline assignment: CDR1 LNHDA and CDR2 SQIVND (reference sequence). V trimming: 1 base; J trimming: 6 bases; junction bases outside the gene matches: 9. This CDR3 is built from 16 residues. The CDR3 DNA follows: TGTGCCAGTAGTATAGCCCTGGGGGCAGGGGGCAATGAGCAGTTCTTC. This translates into CASSIALGAGGNEQFF.

The V gene is TRBV12-3 or TRBV12-4, the J gene TRBJ1-4; D possibly corresponds to TRBD1 (6 bases). Trimming removed 6 bases at V and 8 bases at J, with 10 bases between. The CDR3 has 12 amino acids. The CDR3 is CASSTGSEKLFF. In DNA form, the CDR3 reads TGTGCCAGCAGCACAGGGAGCGAAAAACTGTTTTTT.

As regards this clonotype: A much larger clone is a single base away; this may be a read error. This chain joins TRBV10-3 and TRBJ2-3, with a possible D match to TRBD1 (5 bases). The CDR3 totals 13 residues. Germline CDR1 reads ENHRY; CDR2 reads SYGVKD. CDR3 sequence: CAISGDSTGTQYF. CDR3 DNA: TGTGCCATCAGTGGCGACAGCACAGGTACGCAGTATTTT.

Worth noting for this clonotype: A much larger clone sits a single nucleotide away, making a read error possible. The genes are TRBV24-1 and TRBJ2-7; a weak D match, TRBD1 (5 bases). The CDR3 covers 15 residues. Germline V gives CDR1 KGHDR, CDR2 SFDVKD. CDR3 bases: TGTGCCACCCTACGGAAAGGGGCAGAATCCTACGAGCGGTACTTC. Its translation: CATLRKGAESYERYF.

This clonotype has more than one count but fewer than ten. This chain's CDR3 is CASKNRGDSPLHF. As DNA, the CDR3 is TGTGCCAGCAAAAATCGGGGTGATTCACCCCTCCACTTT. The rearrangement links TRBV27 to TRBJ1-6; the D is unclear. V was cut by 7 bases and J by 8 bases, with 12 bases left in between. There are 13 residues in the CDR3. The germline V gene has CDR1 MNHEY and CDR2 SMNVEV (reference sequence).

V gene TRBV27 combines with J gene TRBJ2-3; D possibly corresponds to TRBD2 (7 bases). Deletions cut 7 bases from V and 1 base from J, with 12 bases between. This CDR3 region has 14 residues. Per the germline V gene, CDR1 is MNHEY and CDR2 is SMNVEV (reference sequence). The CDR3 sequence: CASTKGGGTDTQYF. As DNA, the CDR3 is TGTGCCAGCACTAAGGGGGGGGGCACAGATACGCAGTATTTT.

The chain carries TRBV3-1 and TRBJ2-5, with 8 nucleotides matching TRBD2. The length of the CDR3 is 17 residues. Germline V gives CDR1 LGHDT, CDR2 YNNKEL (reference sequence). J gave up 11 bases and V 0 bases, and 17 bases lay outside the gene matches. The CDR3 reads CASSQDLSGGRYNEQYF. In nucleotides, the CDR3 is TGTGCCAGCAGCCAAGATCTAAGCGGGGGAAGGTACAATGAGCAGTACTTC.

This clonotype was observed a handful of times. The CDR3: CSTLWTSGGYNEQFF. The CDR3 nucleotides are TGCAGTACCTTATGGACTAGCGGGGGCTACAATGAGCAGTTCTTC. The rearrangement links TRBV20-1 to TRBJ2-1; 13 nucleotides agree with TRBD2. Germline V lookup: CDR1 DFQATT, CDR2 SNEGSKA (reference sequence). This CDR3 is built from 15 residues. J lost 3 bases, V lost 8 bases, and 7 bases had no gene match.

The chain joins TRBV20-1 to TRBJ2-6; TRBD1 agrees at 7 bases. Germline V gene lookup returns CDR1 DFQATT and CDR2 SNEGSKA (reference sequence). This CDR3 is 17 amino acids long. V lost 6 bases and J lost 0; bases outside the gene matches: 11. The CDR3 loop reads CSADPGQVISGANVLTF. The CDR3 DNA is TGCAGTGCGGACCCTGGACAGGTCATCTCTGGGGCCAACGTCCTGACTTTC.

This sequence joins TRBV4-1 and TRBJ2-3, with unresolved D. Germline assignment: CDR1 MGHRA and CDR2 YSYEKL. The CDR3 length is 16 residues. The V end lost 1 base, the J end lost 4 bases, and 15 bases lay between the germline ends. CDR3 nucleotides: TGCGCCAGCAGCCAAGTCGGCAGAGAGAGCGCAGATACGCAGTATTTT. It is translated as CASSQVGRESADTQYF.

As for this clonotype: An end of the junction differs from the germline gene, which may be a read error. This chain joins TRBV27 and TRBJ1-2, with D possibly being TRBD1 (6 bases). The CDR3 consists of 13 residues. Per the germline V gene, CDR1 is MNHEY and CDR2 is SMNVEV (reference sequence). CDR3 region: CTSSLEGVYGYTF. Here the CDR3 DNA reads TGTACCAGCAGTTTAGAGGGGGTCTATGGCTACACCTTC.